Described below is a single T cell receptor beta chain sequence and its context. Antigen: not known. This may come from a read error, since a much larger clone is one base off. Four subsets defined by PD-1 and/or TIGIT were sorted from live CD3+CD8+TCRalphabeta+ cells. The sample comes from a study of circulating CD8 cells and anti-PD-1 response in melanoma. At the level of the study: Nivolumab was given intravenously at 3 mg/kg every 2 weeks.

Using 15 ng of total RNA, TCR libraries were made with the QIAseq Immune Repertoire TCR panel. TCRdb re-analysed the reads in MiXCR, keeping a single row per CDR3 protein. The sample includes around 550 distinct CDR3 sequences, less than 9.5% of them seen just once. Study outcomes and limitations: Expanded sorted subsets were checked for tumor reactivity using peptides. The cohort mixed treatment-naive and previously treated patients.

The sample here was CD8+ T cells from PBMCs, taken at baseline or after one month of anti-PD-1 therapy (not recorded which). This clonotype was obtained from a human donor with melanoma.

The CDR3, as DNA: TGTGCCAGTGGTATCGGACTAGCGGGGGGAATCTACGAGCAGTACTTC. This translates into CASGIGLAGGIYEQYF. The chain has TRBV19 and TRBJ2-7, with TRBD2 matching 14 bases. The length of the CDR3 is 16 residues. Looked up from germline, CDR1 is LNHDA and CDR2 is SQIVND (reference sequence).